Each of the 5 T cell receptor beta chains below was sequenced from the same sample in a study of shared clonotypes between healthy human individuals. Positively selected for CCR7, the CD45RO-negative cells used as naive CD8 cells excluded terminally differentiated effector memory CD45RA+ cells. The data were produced by immunoSEQ multiplex PCR, yet TCRdb's version contains in-frame clones alone and is incomplete. The sample consists of around 1.9 million clones, around 93% of them appearing once. Sequenced material: naive CD8+ T cells from PBMCs. Receptors originate from a man between 18 and 29 years old in good health. Some clones in this sample may be carry-over from other donors' samples.

V usage is TRBV27 and J usage is TRBJ1-1; no firm D call. Looked up from germline, CDR1 is MNHEY and CDR2 is SMNVEV (reference sequence). V gave up 7 bases and J gave up 5 bases, with 17 bases separating them. This CDR3 spans 14 amino acids. CDR3 DNA: TGTGCCAGCACCCTAAAGGGAGGAGGAACTGAAGCTTTCTTT. Translated, it gives CASTLKGGGTEAFF.

The V gene is TRBV5-6, the J gene TRBJ2-7; unclear D gene. Looked up from germline, CDR1 is SGHDT and CDR2 is YYEEEE. The CDR3 runs 12 residues. Trimming cost V 4 bases and J 4 bases, with 9 bases left between them. CDR3 bases: TGTGCCAGCAGCCGCCTGGGGTACGAGCAGTACTTC. Translating gives CASSRLGYEQYF.

This chain uses TRBV7-6 with TRBJ2-1; 10 positions agree with TRBD1. The CDR3 is made up of 15 amino acids. Germline V gene sequence: CDR1 SGHVS, CDR2 FNYEAQ. J lost 6 bases, V lost 6 bases, and 8 bases had no gene match. The CDR3 DNA reads TGTGCCAGCAGACAGGGACAGGGGTTGAGCAATGAGCAGTTCTTC. Its translation is CASRQGQGLSNEQFF.

This chain connects TRBV11-2 to TRBJ2-6; 11 nucleotides align to TRBD2. This CDR3 has 18 amino acids. V lost 10 bases to trimming and J lost 2 bases; unmatched junction nucleotides: 13. Germline CDR1 and CDR2: SGHAT and FQNNGV. The DNA for the CDR3 is TGTGCCATAAAAACCCTAGCGGGAGGCTCGGCTGGGGCCAACGTCCTGACTTTC. This translates into CAIKTLAGGSAGANVLTF. The complete variable domain, with remaining parts taken from reference TRBV11-2 and TRBJ2-6, reads EAGVAQSPRYKIIEKRQSVAFWCNPISGHATLYWYQQILGQGPKLLIQFQNNGVVDDSQLPKDRFSAERLKGVDSTLKIQPAKLEDSAVYLCAIKTLAGGSAGANVLTFGAGSRLTVL.

This chain joins TRBV1 and TRBJ2-5; the D call of TRBD1 is as the table states it, not checked on the DNA. The J call is uncertain, as TRBJ2-7 better fits the DNA end. TRBV1 is a pseudogene segment. The CDR3 sequence is 16 residues long. CDR3 residues: CTSSQVGYRGSHEQYF. The CDR3 nucleotides are TGCACCAGCAGCCAAGTGGGCTACAGGGGGTCACACGAGCAGTACTTC.